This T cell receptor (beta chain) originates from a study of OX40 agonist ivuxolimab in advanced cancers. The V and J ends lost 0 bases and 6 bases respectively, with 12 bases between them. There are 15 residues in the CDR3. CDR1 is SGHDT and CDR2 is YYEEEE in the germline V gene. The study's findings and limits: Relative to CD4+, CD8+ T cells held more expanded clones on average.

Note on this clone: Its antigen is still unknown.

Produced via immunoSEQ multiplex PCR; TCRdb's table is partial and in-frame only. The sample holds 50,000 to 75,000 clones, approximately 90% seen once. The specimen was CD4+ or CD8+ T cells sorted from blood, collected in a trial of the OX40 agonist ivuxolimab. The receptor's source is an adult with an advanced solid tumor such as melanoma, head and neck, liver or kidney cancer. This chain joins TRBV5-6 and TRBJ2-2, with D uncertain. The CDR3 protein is CASSLGYRAAGELFF. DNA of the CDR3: TGTGCCAGCAGCTTGGGCTATAGGGCCGCCGGGGAGCTGTTTTTT.